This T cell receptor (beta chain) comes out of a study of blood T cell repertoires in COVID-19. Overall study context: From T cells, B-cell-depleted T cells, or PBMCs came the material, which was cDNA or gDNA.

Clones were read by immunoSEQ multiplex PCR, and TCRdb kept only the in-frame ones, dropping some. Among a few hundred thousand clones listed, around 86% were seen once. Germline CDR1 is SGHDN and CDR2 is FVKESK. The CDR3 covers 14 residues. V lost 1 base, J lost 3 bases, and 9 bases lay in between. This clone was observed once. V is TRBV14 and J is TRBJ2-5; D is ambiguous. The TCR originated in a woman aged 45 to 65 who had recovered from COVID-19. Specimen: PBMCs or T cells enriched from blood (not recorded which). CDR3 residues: CASSQANTKETQYF. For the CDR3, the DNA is TGTGCCAGCAGCCAAGCGAATACAAAAGAGACCCAGTACTTC. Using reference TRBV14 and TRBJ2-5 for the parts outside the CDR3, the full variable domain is EAGVTQFPSHSVIEKGQTVTLRCDPISGHDNLYWYRRVMGKEIKFLLHFVKESKQDESGMPNNRFLAERTGGTYSTLKVQPAELEDSGVYFCASSQANTKETQYFGPGTRLLVL.